The present entry profiles one T cell receptor (beta chain) with its context. These data belong to a study of radiation and T cells in renal cell carcinoma. Per germline, CDR1 SGHTA and CDR2 FQGNSA. Trimming stripped 1 base from V and 3 bases from J, with 16 bases between. The CDR3 is 16 residues long. Some clones are missing from TCRdb's copy, which holds only in-frame ones; the method was immunoSEQ multiplex PCR. The sample holds some 130,000 clones; more than 80% are singletons and the top ten take over 1.5%. Time point specified: blood 2 weeks post-SBRT. Treatment in this sample: 15 Gy SBRT to primary tumor, nephrectomy 4 weeks later.

The chain couples TRBV7-2 to TRBJ2-7; tentative D call: TRBD1 (5 bases). The clonotype originates from a woman aged 55-69 years with renal cell carcinoma. Sample: blood, taken from a patient whose treatment included radiotherapy and nephrectomy. The CDR3 DNA reads TGTGCCAGCAGCTTAGTGGGCAGGACAACCTACTACGAGCAGTACTTC. Its translation: CASSLVGRTTYYEQYF.